This entry features one T cell receptor beta chain sequence. Method: immunoSEQ multiplex PCR; TCRdb's copy keeps in-frame clones and lacks some. The sample carries approximately 170,000 clones, around 84% recorded once. The germline V and J ends were trimmed by 5 bases and 3 bases, with 13 bases remaining between them. The CDR3 runs to 14 residues. CDR1 and CDR2 (germline): MGHRA, YSYEKL. This entry belongs to a study of blood T cell repertoires in COVID-19. The rearrangement uses TRBV4-1 and TRBJ1-2, with no clear D. Sequenced input: PBMCs or T cells enriched from blood (not recorded which). This receptor was identified in a woman aged 45-59 years who had recovered from COVID-19. CDR3: CASSANRRDYGYTF. The CDR3 DNA reads TGCGCCAGCAGCGCAAATCGACGGGACTATGGCTACACCTTC.